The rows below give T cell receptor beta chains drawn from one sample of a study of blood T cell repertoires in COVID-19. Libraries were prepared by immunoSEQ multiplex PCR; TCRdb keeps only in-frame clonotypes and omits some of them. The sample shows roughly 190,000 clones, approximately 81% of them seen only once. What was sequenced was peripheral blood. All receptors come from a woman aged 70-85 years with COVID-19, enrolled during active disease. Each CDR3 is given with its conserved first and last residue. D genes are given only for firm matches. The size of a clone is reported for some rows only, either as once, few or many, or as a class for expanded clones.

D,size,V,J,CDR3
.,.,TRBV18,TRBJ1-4,CASSPNSATNEKLFF
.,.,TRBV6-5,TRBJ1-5,CASTPHRGDNQPQHF
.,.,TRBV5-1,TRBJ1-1,CASSEGNTEAFF
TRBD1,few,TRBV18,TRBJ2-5,CASSPRTGTEETQYF
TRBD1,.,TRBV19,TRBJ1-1,CASSMRDRPNTEAFF
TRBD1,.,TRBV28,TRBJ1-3,CASSIINRGWGNTIYF
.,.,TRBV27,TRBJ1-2,CASSLGINYGYTF
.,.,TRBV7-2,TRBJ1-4,CASSSEGTNEKLFF
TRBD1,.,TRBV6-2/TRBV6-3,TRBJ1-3,CASSRPGTGAGNTIYF
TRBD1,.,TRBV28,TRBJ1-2,CASRRTLADRGNGYTF
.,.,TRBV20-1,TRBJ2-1,CSCRRANEQFF
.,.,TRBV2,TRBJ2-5,CASIGKETQYF
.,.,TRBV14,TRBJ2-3,CASSYFSGQSTDTQYF
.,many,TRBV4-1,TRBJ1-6,CASSQYWGGAYNSPLHF
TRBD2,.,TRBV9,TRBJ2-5,CASSLSGDRETQYF
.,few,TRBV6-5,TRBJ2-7,CASSPGSPHSYEQYF
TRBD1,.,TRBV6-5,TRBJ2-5,CASSDNRGRKETQYF
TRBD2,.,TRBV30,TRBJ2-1,CAWERDGDNEQFF
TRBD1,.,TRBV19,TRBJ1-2,CASIAFRGQAGDGYTF
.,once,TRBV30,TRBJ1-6,CAWSPSVYNSPLHF
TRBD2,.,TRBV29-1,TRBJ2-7,CSAMGPSGSWEQYF
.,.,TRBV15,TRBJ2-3,CATSELRETQYF
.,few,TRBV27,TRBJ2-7,CASSEGVGYEQYF
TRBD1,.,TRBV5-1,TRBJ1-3,CASSLERGQVSGNTIYF
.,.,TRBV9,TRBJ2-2,CASSVVAGARGTGELFF
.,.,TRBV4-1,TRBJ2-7,CASSQVVRYEQYF
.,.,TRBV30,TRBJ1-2,CAWRDLASGLAGYTF
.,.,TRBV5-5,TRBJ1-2,CASSLVLAGNRRDYTF
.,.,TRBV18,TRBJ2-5,CASSPQGGETQYF
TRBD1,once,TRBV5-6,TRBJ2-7,CASSLPGQGLGEQYF
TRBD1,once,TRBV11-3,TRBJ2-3,CASSSGQGTTDTQYF
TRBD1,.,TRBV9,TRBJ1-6,CASSTGVDNSPLHF
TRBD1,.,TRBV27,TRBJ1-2,CASSPLIQGDYGYTF
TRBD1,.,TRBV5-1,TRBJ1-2,CASSAHDRDPNGYTF
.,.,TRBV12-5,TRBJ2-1,CASGLGLDGDEQFF
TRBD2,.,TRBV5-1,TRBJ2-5,CASKVEAGGETQYF
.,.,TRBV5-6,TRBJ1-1,CASSLVRSPNFMNTEAFF
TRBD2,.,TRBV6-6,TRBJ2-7,CASSPSSGLAGVLDEQYF
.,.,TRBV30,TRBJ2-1,CAWSGRGEQFF
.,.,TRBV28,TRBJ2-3,CASSLRADTQYF
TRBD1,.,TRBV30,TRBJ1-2,CAWKGTGDGYTF
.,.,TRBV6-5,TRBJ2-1,CATFRTEKNEQFF